This T cell receptor beta chain appears in the sequencing data of a study of T cells in women clearing cervical HPV infection. CDR3 length equals 15 residues. Germline V gene lookup returns CDR1 KGHSH and CDR2 LQKENI. After removal of 4 bases from V and 1 base from J, the junction contained 3 bases not matched to a gene. Sequenced by immunoSEQ multiplex PCR; TCRdb stores in-frame clones only, minus some. The sample table sets out around 44,000 clones. A note on this clone: The read is 3 residues too short to cover the CDR3 end, so that end is filled in from the germline J gene.

The rearrangement links TRBV18 to TRBJ2-1; 8 bases align to TRBD2. The receptor was derived from a woman aged 18 to 75 with a cervical HPV16 infection that either progressed to CIN3+ or cleared (not recorded which). Material for sequencing was blood buffy coat. CDR3 region: CASSRTSGSYNEQFF. CDR3 bases read: TGTGCCAGCTCACGTACTAGCGGATCCTACAATGAG.